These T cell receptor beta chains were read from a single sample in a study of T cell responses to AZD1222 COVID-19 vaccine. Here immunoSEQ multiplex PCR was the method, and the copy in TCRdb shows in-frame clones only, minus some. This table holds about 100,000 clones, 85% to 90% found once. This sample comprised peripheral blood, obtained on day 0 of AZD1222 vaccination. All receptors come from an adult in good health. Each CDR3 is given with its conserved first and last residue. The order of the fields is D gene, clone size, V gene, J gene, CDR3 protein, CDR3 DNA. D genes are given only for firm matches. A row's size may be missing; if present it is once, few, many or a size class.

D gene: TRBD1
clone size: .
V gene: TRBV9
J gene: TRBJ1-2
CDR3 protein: CASSLIQGYGYTF
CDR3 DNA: TGTGCCAGCAGCTTAATACAGGGGTATGGCTACACCTTC

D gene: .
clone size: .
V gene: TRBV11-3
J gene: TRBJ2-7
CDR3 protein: CASSSRDTPYEQYF
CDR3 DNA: TGTGCCAGCAGCTCCCGGGACACCCCCTACGAGCAGTACTTC

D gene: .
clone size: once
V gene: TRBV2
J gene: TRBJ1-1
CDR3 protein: CASSVKGQLTEAFF
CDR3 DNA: TGTGCCAGCAGTGTTAAGGGTCAGCTCACTGAAGCTTTCTTT

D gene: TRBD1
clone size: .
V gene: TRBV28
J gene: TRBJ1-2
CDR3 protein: CASRAGGWGYGYTF
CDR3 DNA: TGTGCCAGCAGGGCAGGGGGCTGGGGCTATGGCTACACCTTC

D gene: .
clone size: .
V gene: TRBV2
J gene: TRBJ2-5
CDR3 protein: CASSGRDQETQYF
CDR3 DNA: TGTGCCAGCAGTGGGCGGGACCAAGAGACCCAGTACTTC

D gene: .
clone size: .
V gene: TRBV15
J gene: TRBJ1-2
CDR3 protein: CATSRDSGGYTF
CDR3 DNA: TGTGCCACCAGCAGAGATAGCGGAGGCTACACCTTC

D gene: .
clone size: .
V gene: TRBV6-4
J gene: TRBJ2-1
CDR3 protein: CASSDPNGHEQFF
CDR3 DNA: TGTGCCAGCAGTGACCCTAACGGGCATGAGCAGTTCTTC

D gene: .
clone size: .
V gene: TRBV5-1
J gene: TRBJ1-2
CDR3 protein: CASRENYGYTF
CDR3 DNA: TGCGCCAGCAGGGAGAACTATGGCTACACCTTC

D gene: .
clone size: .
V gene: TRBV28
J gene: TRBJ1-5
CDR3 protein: CASRDPIGQPQHF
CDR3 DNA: TGTGCCAGCAGAGACCCTATCGGGCAGCCCCAGCATTTT

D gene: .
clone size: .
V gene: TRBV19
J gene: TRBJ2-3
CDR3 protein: CASSPGAFADTQYF
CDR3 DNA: TGTGCCAGTAGCCCGGGAGCCTTCGCAGATACGCAGTATTTT

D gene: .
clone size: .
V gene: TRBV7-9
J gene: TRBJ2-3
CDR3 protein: CASSLAATDDTQYF
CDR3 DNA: TGTGCCAGCAGCTTAGCGGCGACAGACGATACGCAGTATTTT

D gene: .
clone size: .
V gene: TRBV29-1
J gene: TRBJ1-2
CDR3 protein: CSVGANYGYTF
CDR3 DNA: TGCAGCGTTGGGGCTAACTATGGCTACACCTTC

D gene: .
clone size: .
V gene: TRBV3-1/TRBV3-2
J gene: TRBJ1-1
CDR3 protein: CASSQVSGDTEAFF
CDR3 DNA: TGTGCCAGCAGCCAAGTATCCGGGGACACTGAAGCTTTCTTT

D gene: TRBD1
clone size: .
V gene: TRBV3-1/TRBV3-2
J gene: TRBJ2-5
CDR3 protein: CASSQVPGTGATQYF
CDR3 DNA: TGTGCCAGCAGCCAAGTCCCCGGGACAGGGGCGACCCAGTACTTC

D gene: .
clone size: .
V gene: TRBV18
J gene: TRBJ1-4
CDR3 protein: CASSPTLQFSNEKLFF
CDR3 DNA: TGTGCCAGCTCACCAACCCTACAGTTCTCTAATGAAAAACTGTTTTTT

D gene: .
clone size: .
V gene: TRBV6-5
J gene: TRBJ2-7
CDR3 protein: CASSGYYEQYF
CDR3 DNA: TGTGCCAGCAGCGGATACTACGAGCAGTACTTC

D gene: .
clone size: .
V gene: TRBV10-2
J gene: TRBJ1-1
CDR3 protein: CASSESRETEAFF
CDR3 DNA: TGCGCCAGCAGTGAGTCGAGGGAAACTGAAGCTTTCTTT

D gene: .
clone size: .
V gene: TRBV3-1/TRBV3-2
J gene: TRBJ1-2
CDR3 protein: CASSQDYNYGYTF
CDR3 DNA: TGTGCCAGCAGCCAAGACTATAACTATGGCTACACCTTC

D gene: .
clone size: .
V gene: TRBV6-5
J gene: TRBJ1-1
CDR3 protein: CASSLGLGNTEAFF
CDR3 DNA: TGTGCCAGCAGTCTCGGACTGGGGAACACTGAAGCTTTCTTT

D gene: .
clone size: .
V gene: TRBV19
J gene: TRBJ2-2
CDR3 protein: CATNWNGVSAGELFF
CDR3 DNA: TGTGCCACCAATTGGAACGGGGTCTCGGCCGGGGAGCTGTTTTTT

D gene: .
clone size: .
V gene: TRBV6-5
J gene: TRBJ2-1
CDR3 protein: CASSYGGPGDEQFF
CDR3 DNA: TGTGCCAGCAGTTATGGGGGGCCGGGCGATGAGCAGTTCTTC

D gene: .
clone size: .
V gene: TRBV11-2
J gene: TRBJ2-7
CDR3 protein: CASSVPGRSVEQYF
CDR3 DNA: TGTGCCAGCAGCGTTCCGGGACGGAGCGTCGAGCAGTACTTC

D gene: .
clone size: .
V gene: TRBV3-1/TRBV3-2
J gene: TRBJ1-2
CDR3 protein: CASSQDPGWGGYTF
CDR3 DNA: TGTGCCAGCAGCCAAGATCCCGGGTGGGGTGGCTACACCTTC

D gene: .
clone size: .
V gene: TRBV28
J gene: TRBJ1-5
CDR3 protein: CASSLTGFQPQHF
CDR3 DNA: TGTGCCAGCAGTTTGACGGGTTTTCAGCCCCAGCATTTT

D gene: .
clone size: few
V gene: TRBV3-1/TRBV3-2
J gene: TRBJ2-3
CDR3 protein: CASSPRGTDTQYF
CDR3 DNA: TGTGCCAGCAGCCCGAGGGGAACAGATACGCAGTATTTT

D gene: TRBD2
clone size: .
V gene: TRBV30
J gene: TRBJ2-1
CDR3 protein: CATLAGVVGEQFF
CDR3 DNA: TGTGCTACACTAGCGGGAGTTGTGGGTGAGCAGTTCTTC

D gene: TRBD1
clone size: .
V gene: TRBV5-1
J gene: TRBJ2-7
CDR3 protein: CASSLVAGGAYEQYF
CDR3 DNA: TGCGCCAGCAGCTTGGTGGCAGGGGGAGCCTACGAGCAGTACTTC

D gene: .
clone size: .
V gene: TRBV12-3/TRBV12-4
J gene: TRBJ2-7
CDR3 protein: CASSLGDPHEQYF
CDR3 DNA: TGTGCCAGCAGTTTAGGGGACCCCCACGAGCAGTACTTC

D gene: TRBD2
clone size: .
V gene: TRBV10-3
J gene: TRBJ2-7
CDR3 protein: CAISETSGDPHEQYF
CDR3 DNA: TGTGCCATCAGTGAAACTAGCGGGGACCCCCACGAGCAGTACTTC

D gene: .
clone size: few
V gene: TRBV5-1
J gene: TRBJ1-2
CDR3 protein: CASSSGGATERRDGYTF
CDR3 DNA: TGCGCCAGCAGCTCCGGTGGGGCGACAGAGCGCAGAGATGGCTACACCTTC

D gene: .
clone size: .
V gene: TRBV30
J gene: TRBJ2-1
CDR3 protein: CAWEGVSYNEQFF
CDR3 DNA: TGTGCCTGGGAGGGGGTATCCTACAATGAGCAGTTCTTC

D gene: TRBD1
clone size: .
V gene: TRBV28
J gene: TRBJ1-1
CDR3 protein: CASRHTGATEAFF
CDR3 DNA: TGTGCCAGCCGTCATACAGGGGCCACTGAAGCTTTCTTT

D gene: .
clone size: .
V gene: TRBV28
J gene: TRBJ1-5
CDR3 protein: CASSLYGNQPQHF
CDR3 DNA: TGTGCCAGCAGTTTGTACGGGAATCAGCCCCAGCATTTT

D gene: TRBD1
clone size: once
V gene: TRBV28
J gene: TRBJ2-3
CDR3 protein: CASSSGGQAKSDTQYF
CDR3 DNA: TGTGCCAGCAGCTCTGGGGGACAGGCTAAGTCAGATACGCAGTATTTT

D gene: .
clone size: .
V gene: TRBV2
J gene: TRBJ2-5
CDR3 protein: CASKNNLQETQYF
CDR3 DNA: TGTGCCAGCAAAAATAACTTACAAGAGACCCAGTACTTC

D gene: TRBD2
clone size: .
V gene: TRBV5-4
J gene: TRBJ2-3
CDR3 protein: CASSSGLAGTDTQYF
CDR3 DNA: TGTGCCAGCAGCTCCGGACTAGCGGGCACAGATACGCAGTATTTT

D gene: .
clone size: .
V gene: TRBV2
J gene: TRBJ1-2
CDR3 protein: CASTFQGINYGYTF
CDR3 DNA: TGTGCCAGCACCTTCCAGGGGATTAACTATGGCTACACCTTC

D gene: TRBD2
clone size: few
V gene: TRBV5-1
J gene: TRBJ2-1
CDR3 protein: CASSLTGLAGVTAYGNEQFF
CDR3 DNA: TGCGCCAGCAGCTTAACCGGACTAGCGGGAGTAACCGCCTATGGCAATGAGCAGTTCTTC

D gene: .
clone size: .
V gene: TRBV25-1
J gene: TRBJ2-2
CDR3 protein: CASGGQNTGELFF
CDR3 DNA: TGTGCCAGCGGGGGTCAAAACACCGGGGAGCTGTTTTTT

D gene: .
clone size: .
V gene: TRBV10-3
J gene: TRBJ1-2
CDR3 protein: CAIRENPSYGYTF
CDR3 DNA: TGTGCCATCAGGGAGAATCCCAGCTATGGCTACACCTTC

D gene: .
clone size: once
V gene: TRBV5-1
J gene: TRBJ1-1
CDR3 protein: CASNNQGNTEAFF
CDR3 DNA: TGCGCCAGCAACAACCAGGGGAACACTGAAGCTTTCTTT

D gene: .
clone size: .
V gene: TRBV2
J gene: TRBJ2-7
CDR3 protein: CASSGRQLNEQYF
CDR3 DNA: TGTGCCAGCAGTGGGAGGCAGCTCAACGAGCAGTACTTC

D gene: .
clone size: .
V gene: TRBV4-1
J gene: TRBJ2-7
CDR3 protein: CASSLEGGLPGRGSYEQYF
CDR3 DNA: TGCGCCAGCAGCCTAGAGGGGGGGTTACCAGGGCGGGGCTCCTACGAGCAGTACTTC

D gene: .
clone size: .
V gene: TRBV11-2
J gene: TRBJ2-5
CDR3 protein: CASSYDHQETQYF
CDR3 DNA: TGTGCCAGCAGCTATGACCACCAAGAGACCCAGTACTTC

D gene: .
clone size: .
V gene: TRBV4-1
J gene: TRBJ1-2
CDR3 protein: CASSPGVGNYGYTF
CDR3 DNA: TGCGCCAGCAGCCCTGGGGTGGGTAACTATGGCTACACCTTC

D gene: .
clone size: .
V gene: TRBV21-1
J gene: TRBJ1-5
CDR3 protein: CASSRRRIGGERLEVYSNQPQHF
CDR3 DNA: TGTGCCAGCAGCAGGCGCCGTATCGGAGGAGAGAGACTAGAGGTATATAGCAATCAGCCCCAGCATTTT

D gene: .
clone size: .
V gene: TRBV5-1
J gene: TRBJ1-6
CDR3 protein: CASSQSWDSNSPLHF
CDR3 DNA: TGCGCCAGCAGCCAGTCATGGGACTCCAATTCACCCCTCCACTTT

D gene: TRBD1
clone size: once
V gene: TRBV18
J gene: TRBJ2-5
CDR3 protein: CASSPRQGASRSTETQYF
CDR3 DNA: TGTGCCAGCTCACCACGGCAGGGGGCAAGCAGGAGTACAGAGACCCAGTACTTC

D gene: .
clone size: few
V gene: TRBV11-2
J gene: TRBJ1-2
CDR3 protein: CASSLGRLYGYTF
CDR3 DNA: TGTGCCAGCAGCTTAGGGCGGCTCTATGGCTACACCTTC

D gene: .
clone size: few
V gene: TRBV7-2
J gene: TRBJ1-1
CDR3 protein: CASSIRQENTEAFF
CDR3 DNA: TGTGCCAGCAGCATTCGACAGGAGAACACTGAAGCTTTCTTT

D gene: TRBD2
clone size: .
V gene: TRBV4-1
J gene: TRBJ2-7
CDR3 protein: CASSQNAGVSREQYF
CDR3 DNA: TGCGCCAGCAGCCAAAACGCGGGAGTCTCTAGGGAGCAGTACTTC

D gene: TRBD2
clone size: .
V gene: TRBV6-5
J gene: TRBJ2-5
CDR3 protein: CASSGLGRVETQYF
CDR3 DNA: TGTGCCAGCAGCGGCCTTGGGAGGGTGGAGACCCAGTACTTC

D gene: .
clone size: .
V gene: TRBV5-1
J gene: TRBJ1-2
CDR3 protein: CASSSQTAAYGYTF
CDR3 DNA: TGCGCCAGCAGCTCCCAGACAGCGGCCTATGGCTACACCTTC

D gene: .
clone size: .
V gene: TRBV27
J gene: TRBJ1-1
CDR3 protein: CASSEQLNTEAFF
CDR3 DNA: TGTGCCAGCAGCGAACAGCTGAACACTGAAGCTTTCTTT